This T cell receptor (beta chain) was documented in a study of T cell responses to AZD1222 COVID-19 vaccine. Study-level points and caveats: At 160-218 and 743-854, vaccine-associated CD4 TCRs were dominant, and they spanned spike. Scientists sampled the repertoires only once the peak T cell response had passed. Epitopes outside B.1.351 and B.1.1.7 mutated regions reportedly drew nearly half of spike TCRs. The breadth and depth of Spike-specific TCRs increased once two AZD1222 doses had been given.

As for this clone: What it binds is unknown.

Measured with immunoSEQ multiplex PCR; TCRdb has only the in-frame clones, and not every one. Of over 110,000 clones in the sample, 80% to 90% are singletons; the top ten hold around 5%. This clonotype was obtained from an adult in good health. The sequencing here drew on peripheral blood, taken on day 0 of AZD1222 vaccination.

The CDR3 protein is CASSSTGGRTEAFF. The CDR3, as DNA: TGTGCCAGCAGCTCCACAGGGGGCCGCACTGAAGCTTTCTTT. The gene calls are TRBV7-9 and TRBJ1-1; 9 bases fit TRBD1. Trimming at V came to 4 bases and at J to 4 bases, leaving 4 bases not matched to a gene. The length of the CDR3 is 14 residues. The germline V gene encodes CDR1 SEHNR and CDR2 FQNEAQ (reference sequence).